These 19 T cell receptor beta chains were all obtained from the same sample, sequenced in a study of read filtering for tumor transcriptome and immune sequencing (TCRdb year 2020). Sequencing instrument: Illumina HiSeq 4000. TCR libraries were built from 400 to 450 ng RNA with the Immunoverse kit, using molecular barcoded adaptors covering alpha/delta and beta/gamma chains. TCRdb handled the public reads itself, with Q25 trimming in fastp and clone calling in MiXCR, and kept productive beta chains. CDR3 protein duplicates are merged, each entry listing the most common genes and DNA. In all, the sample holds some 50,000 distinct CDR3 sequences, and 15% to 20% of those were seen once. The ten largest clones add up to about 40% of the sample. Sequenced: a population of CD138-negative cells sorted from bone marrow. Read against the paper, the sample's cell subset or site label means: bone marrow mononuclear cells depleted of CD138+ plasma/myeloma cells by negative magnetic selection. These receptors came from a donor at least 40 years old with multiple myeloma.

Concerning this clonotype: Possible read error: a much larger clone is one base away. The genes are TRBV14 and TRBJ1-1; D unclear. This CDR3 comprises 13 residues. Trimming pared 1 base from V and 3 bases from J, leaving 6 bases between. Germline V gene data show CDR1 as SGHDN and CDR2 as FVKESK. CDR3 region: CASSQAMDTEAFF. The CDR3 coding sequence is TGTGCCAGCAGCCAAGCGATGGACACTGAAGCTTTCTTT.

In this sample, this clonotype turned up many times. The rearrangement uses TRBV28 and TRBJ2-7; D may be TRBD1 (5 bases). In germline, CDR1 is MDHEN, CDR2 SYDVKM. Trimming stripped 6 bases from V and 5 bases from J, with 14 bases between. CDR3 length: 13 amino acids. This CDR3 reads CASSPAGLNEQYF. In DNA, the CDR3 is TGTGCCAGCAGCCCCGCAGGGCTGAACGAGCAGTACTTC.

The table lists this clonotype with a count of one. Written as DNA, the CDR3 is TGTGCCAGCTGTTCTTTTAGGGGGAAACAAGCCAACGTCCTGACTTTC. Translation gives CASCSFRGKQANVLTF. The rearrangement uses TRBV6-5 and TRBJ2-6; D may be TRBD1 (6 bases). CDR3 length: 16 residues. Germline V CDR1 and CDR2: MNHEY, SVGAGI. Trimming removed 8 bases from V and 7 bases from J, with 21 bases in between.

This clonotype was found many times. The chain links TRBV28 to TRBJ1-2; D is unclear. The CDR3 covers 15 residues. Germline loops: CDR1 MDHEN, CDR2 SYDVKM. V lost 6 bases, J lost 4 bases, and 18 bases lay in between. The CDR3 sequence: CASSRSMDRGYGYTF. The DNA of the CDR3 is TGTGCCAGCAGCCGTTCTATGGATAGAGGCTATGGCTACACCTTC.

This clonotype was seen repeatedly, ten times or more. The rearrangement joins TRBV3-1 to TRBJ2-1; TRBD2 matches at 8 bases. The CDR3 runs to 16 residues. With V trimmed by 4 bases and J by 9 bases, 14 bases remained unmatched. CDR1 and CDR2 (germline): LGHDT, YNNKEL (reference sequence). CDR3 loop: CASSLGPSGLVGEQFF. For the CDR3, the DNA is TGTGCCAGCAGCCTCGGGCCTTCGGGACTAGTGGGTGAGCAGTTCTTC.

In the case of this clonotype: This clone may be a read error of a much larger clone one base away. The chain joins TRBV12-3 or TRBV12-4 to TRBJ2-1; a weak D match, TRBD2 (5 bases). The CDR3 is made up of 13 amino acids. The ends were cut back, 7 bases at V and 0 bases at J, with 7 bases in the middle. The CDR3 DNA reads TGTGCCAGCATTGAGGGCTCCTACAATGAGCAGTTCTTC. As protein: CASIEGSYNEQFF.

This clonotype was counted ten times or more. CDR3 residues: CASSGGTANTDTQYF. The CDR3 coding sequence is TGTGCCAGCAGCGGCGGGACAGCGAACACAGATACGCAGTATTTT. The chain joins TRBV6-2 or TRBV6-3 to TRBJ2-3, with D perhaps TRBD1 (7 bases). This CDR3 is 15 amino acids long. Trimming cost V 6 bases and J 2 bases, with 15 bases left between them. From germline, CDR1 is MNHEY and CDR2 SVGEGT.

Comments on this clonotype: This likely came from a read error, as a far larger clone is one base away. This sequence joins TRBV12-3 or TRBV12-4 and TRBJ2-7; 7 positions agree with TRBD1. CDR3 length: 12 amino acids. The CDR3 loop is CSSSFTGVEQYF. The CDR3 DNA reads as TGTTCCAGCAGTTTTACAGGGGTCGAGCAGTACTTC.

This clonotype came up many times. This chain uses TRBV4-1 with TRBJ2-3, with 7 bases that match TRBD1. Per germline, CDR1 MGHRA and CDR2 YSYEKL. Losses at the gene ends were 1 base for V and 1 base for J; bases not matched to a gene: 2. The CDR3 has 15 residues. CDR3: CASSQVGTGTDTQYF. The CDR3 bases are TGCGCCAGCAGCCAAGTGGGGACAGGCACAGATACGCAGTATTTT.

The table lists this clonotype with many counts. This chain links TRBV29-1 with TRBJ1-1, with 7 nucleotides matching TRBD1. Germline trimming cut 1 base from V and 5 bases from J; bases unmatched to any gene: 7. The CDR3 length is 14 residues. The germline V gene encodes CDR1 SQVTM and CDR2 ANQGSEA. CDR3 loop: CSVEGTGVGTEAFF. The CDR3 DNA reads as TGCAGCGTTGAAGGAACAGGGGTGGGGACTGAAGCTTTCTTT.

This clonotype was seen many times. The chain is built from TRBV20-1 and TRBJ2-7; D gene ambiguous. Trimming left V 7 bases short and J 3 bases short, with 13 bases between. Germline V gives CDR1 DFQATT, CDR2 SNEGSKA (reference sequence). The CDR3 totals 12 residues. The CDR3 is CSVSTAHYEQYF. The DNA of the CDR3 is TGCAGTGTTTCGACGGCCCACTACGAGCAGTACTTC.

This clonotype was seen at least ten times. This chain links TRBV6-1 with TRBJ1-5; D not certain. Trimming shortened V by 3 bases and J by 7 bases, and 13 bases separated the two germline ends. From germline, CDR1 is MNHNS and CDR2 SASEGT. The CDR3 loop spans 14 amino acids. In nucleotides, the CDR3 is TGTGCCAGCAGTGATAGGGCGAGTGGGCAGCCCCAGCATTTT. Translated, it gives CASSDRASGQPQHF.

The chain carries TRBV2 and TRBJ2-2; D uncertain. Germline V gene lookup returns CDR1 SNHLY and CDR2 FYNNEI. This CDR3 has 14 residues. Trimming shortened V by 6 bases and J by 1 base, and 9 bases separated the two germline ends. The CDR3 reads CASSLHENTGELFF. The CDR3 bases are TGTGCCAGCAGCCTCCACGAGAACACCGGGGAGCTGTTTTTT.

This clonotype was observed many times. Germline is not matched at one junction end, which may reflect a read error. J is TRBJ2-7 and V is TRBV4-1; 11 bases align to TRBD2. The germline V gene has CDR1 MGHRA and CDR2 YSYEKL. This CDR3 comprises 15 residues. The CDR3 coding sequence is TGTGCCAGCAGCCAAGATACTAGCGGGAGTTACGAGCAGTACTTC. Translated, it gives CASSQDTSGSYEQYF.

This clonotype rates as medium-sized. This sequence joins TRBV9 and TRBJ2-2; D gene ambiguous. Trimming cost V 2 bases and J 6 bases, with 14 bases left between them. CDR3 length: 15 amino acids. The germline CDR1 and CDR2 sequences are SGDLS and YYNGEE. The CDR3: CASSVGLEVAGELFF. The CDR3 nucleotides are TGTGCCAGCAGCGTCGGTTTAGAAGTGGCCGGGGAGCTGTTTTTT.

The genes are TRBV21-1 and TRBJ2-7. TRBV21-1 is deemed a pseudogene. This CDR3 contains 9 residues. The CDR3 reads CASVYEQYF. The DNA of the CDR3 is TGTGCCAGCGTCTACGAGCAGTACTTC.

This clonotype was counted many times. The chain joins TRBV9 to TRBJ2-1; D gene unclear. Per germline, CDR1 SGDLS and CDR2 YYNGEE. The V end was cut by 4 bases, the J end by 5 bases, with 7 bases between. CDR3 length: 12 amino acids. CDR3 coding DNA: TGTGCCAGCAGCTCCAGTGACAATGAGCAGTTCTTC. Translated, it gives CASSSSDNEQFF.

This clonotype has at least ten counts. The rearrangement links TRBV30 to TRBJ2-3, with 11 positions matching TRBD2. V dropped 5 bases and J dropped 6; count of bases not matched to a gene: 7. This CDR3 has 14 amino acids. The germline V gene has CDR1 GTSNPN and CDR2 SVGIG (reference sequence). The CDR3, as DNA: TGTGCCTGGGTAGCGGGAGGGGCCAGGGATACGCAGTATTTT. It specifies CAWVAGGARDTQYF.

This clonotype showed up many times. V is TRBV28 and J is TRBJ2-2; D remains ambiguous. The V and J ends lost 5 bases and 3 bases respectively, with 7 bases between them. The CDR3 consists of 13 residues. Germline CDR1 reads MDHEN; CDR2 reads SYDVKM. In DNA, the CDR3 is TGTGCCAGCAGTCCCCCAGACACCGGGGAGCTGTTTTTT. This codes for CASSPPDTGELFF.